The clone carrying this T cell receptor (beta chain) was observed a few times. Its antigen is unidentified. Germline V gene sequence: CDR1 ENHRY, CDR2 SYGVKD. The CDR3 runs to 15 residues. The trim removed 7 bases at V and 4 bases at J, leaving 9 bases unmatched. The data are from a study of shared clonotypes between healthy human individuals. Study results and caveats: Sampling covered nothing but blood. Tissue TCR repertoires likely differ from those found in blood. Non-shared clonotypes had lower generation probabilities than those shared by all four donors.

Clones were read by immunoSEQ multiplex PCR, and TCRdb kept only the in-frame ones, dropping some. The sample records about a million clones, about 74% being singletons. The sequence came from a man younger than 35 in good health. V usage is TRBV10-3 and J usage is TRBJ2-3; TRBD2 matches at 9 bases. Sequencing was done on a sample of memory CD4+ T cells sorted from blood. The sample's subset: CD45RA-negative fraction. Here the CDR3 reads CAITRGSGSPDTQYF. The CDR3 coding sequence is TGTGCCATCACCCGGGGTAGCGGGAGTCCAGATACGCAGTATTTT.